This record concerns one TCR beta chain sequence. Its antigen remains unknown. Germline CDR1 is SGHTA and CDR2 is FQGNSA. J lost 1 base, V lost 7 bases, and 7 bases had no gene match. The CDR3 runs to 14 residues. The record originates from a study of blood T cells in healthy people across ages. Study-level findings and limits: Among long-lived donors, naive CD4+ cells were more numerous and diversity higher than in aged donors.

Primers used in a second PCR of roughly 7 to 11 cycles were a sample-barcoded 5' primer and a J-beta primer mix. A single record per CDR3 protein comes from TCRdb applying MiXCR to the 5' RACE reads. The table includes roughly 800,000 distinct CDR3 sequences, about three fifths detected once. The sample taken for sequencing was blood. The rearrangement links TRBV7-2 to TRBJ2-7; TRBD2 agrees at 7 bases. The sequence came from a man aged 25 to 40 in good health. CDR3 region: CASIKGRESYEQYF. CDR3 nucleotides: TGTGCCAGCATCAAGGGGCGGGAGTCCTACGAGCAGTACTTC.